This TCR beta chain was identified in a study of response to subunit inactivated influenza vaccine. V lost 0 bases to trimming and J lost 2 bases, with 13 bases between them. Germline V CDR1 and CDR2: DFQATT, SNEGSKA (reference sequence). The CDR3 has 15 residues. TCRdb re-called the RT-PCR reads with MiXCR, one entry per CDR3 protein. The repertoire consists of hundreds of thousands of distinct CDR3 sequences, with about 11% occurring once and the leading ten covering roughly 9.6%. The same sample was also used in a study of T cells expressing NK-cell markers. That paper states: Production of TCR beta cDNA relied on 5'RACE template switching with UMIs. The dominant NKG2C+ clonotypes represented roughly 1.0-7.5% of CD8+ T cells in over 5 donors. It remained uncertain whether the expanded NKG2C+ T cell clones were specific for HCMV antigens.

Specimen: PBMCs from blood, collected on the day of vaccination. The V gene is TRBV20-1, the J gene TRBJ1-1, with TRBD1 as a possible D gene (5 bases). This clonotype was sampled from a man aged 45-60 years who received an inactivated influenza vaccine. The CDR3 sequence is CSAREGYRINTEAFF. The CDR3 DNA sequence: TGCAGTGCTAGAGAGGGGTACAGGATTAACACTGAAGCTTTCTTT.